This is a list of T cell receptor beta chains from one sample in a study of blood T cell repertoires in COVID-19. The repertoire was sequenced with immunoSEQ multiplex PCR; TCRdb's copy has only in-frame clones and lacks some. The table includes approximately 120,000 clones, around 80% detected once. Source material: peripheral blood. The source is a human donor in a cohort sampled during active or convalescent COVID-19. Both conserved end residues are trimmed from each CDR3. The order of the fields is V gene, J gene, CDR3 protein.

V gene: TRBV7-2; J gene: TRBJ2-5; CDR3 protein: ASSFPGLQETQY
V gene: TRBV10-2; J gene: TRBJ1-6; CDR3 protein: ASSVEGAGYNSPLH
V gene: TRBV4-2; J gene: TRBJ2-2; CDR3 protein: ASSQGLGVNTGELF
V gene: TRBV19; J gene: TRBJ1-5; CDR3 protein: ASTAGRLNQPQH
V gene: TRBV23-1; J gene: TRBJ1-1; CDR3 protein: ASSQSRRGCTEAF
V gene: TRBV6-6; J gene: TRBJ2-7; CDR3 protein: ASSYPPGQGEQY
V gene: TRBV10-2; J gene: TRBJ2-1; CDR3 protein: ASSDGNRAAGSREQF
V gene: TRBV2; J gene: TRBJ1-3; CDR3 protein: ASSEIGQGTAGNTIY
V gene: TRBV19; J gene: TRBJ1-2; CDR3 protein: ASSGTAGESYGYT
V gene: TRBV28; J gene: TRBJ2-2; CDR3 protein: ASRIRGSLTGELF
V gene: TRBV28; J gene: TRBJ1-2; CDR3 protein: ASSPLTGVSGYT
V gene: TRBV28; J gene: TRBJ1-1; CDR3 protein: ASSLVFSTDTEAF
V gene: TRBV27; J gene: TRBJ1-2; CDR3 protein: ASSGDDTPGQGSRT
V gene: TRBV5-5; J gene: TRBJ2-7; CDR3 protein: ASSFAPWADYEQY
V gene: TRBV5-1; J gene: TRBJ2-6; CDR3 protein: ASSLLPAEASVGSGANVLT
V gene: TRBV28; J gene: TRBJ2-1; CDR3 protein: ASSLSRLAGGPGGEQF
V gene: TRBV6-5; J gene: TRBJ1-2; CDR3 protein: ASSYSSQYGYT
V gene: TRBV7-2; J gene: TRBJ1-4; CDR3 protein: ASSFNSGKILF
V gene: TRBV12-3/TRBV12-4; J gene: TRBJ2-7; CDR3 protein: ASSFDSTYEQY
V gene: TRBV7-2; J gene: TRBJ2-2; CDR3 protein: ASSHTSGSVTGELF
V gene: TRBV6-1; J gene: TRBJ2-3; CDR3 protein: ASSEARVITDTQY
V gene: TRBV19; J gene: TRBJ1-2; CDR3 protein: ASTTLGQGLDGYT
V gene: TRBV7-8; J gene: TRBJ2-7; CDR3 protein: ASSFETPSSEQY
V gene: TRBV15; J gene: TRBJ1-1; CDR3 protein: ATSPRNTEAF
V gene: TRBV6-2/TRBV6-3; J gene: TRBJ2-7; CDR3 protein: ASSPYTGRGGEQY
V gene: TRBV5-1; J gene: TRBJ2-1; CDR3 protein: ASSTLSGSSYNEQF
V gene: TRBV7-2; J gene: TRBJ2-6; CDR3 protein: ASSLVYSGGGGANVLT
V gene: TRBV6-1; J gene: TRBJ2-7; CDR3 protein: ASSESASYIYEQY
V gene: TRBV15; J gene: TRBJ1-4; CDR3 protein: ATSREVGGNEKLF
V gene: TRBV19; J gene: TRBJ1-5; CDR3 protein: ASSIRAGLSNQPQH
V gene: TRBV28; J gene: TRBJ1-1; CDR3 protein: ASSTNRGRRDTEAF
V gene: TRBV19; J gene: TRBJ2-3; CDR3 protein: ASSIVSGSPADTQY
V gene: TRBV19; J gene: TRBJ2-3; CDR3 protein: ASSPRSGDSTDTQY
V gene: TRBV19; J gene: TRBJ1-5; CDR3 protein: ASSIRGSQPQH
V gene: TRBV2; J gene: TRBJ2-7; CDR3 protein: ASSDATVRD
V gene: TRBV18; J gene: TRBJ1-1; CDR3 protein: ASSTTRDRTEAF
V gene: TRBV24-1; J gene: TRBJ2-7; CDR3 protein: ATSRQVCNEQY
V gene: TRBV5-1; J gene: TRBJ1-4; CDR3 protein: ASSLDRNEKLF